This TCR beta chain was sequenced in a study of blood T cell repertoires in COVID-19. The V gene's germline CDR1 is SEHNR and CDR2 FQNEAQ (reference sequence). The J segment lost 3 bases and the V segment lost 1 base, leaving 5 bases of the junction unmatched. CDR3 size: 17 residues. The protocol was immunoSEQ multiplex PCR, while the TCRdb copy is restricted to in-frame clones and leaves out a portion. Of under 65,000 clones detected, 70% to 85% appear once; the ten largest clones hold about 5.8%. Sequencing was carried out using PBMCs or T cells enriched from blood (not recorded which). The V call is TRBV7-9, the J call TRBJ2-5; 13 bases agree with TRBD2. The sequence was collected from a woman between 50 and 59 years old with acute COVID-19. CDR3 sequence (DNA): TGTGCCAGCAGCTTAGGGTTCGGACTAGCGGGGGAAGAGACCCAGTACTTC. Its protein is CASSLGFGLAGEETQYF.